This TCR beta chain stems from a study of T cell repertoires in cytomegalovirus infection. Study background: Signatures in public TCR beta sequences pointed to both CMV infection and matching HLA type. Study outcomes and limitations: CMV-specific HLA-C-restricted TCR beta clonotypes dominated the ex vivo response. Summed frequency of public TCR beta families distinguished CMV carriers with the relevant HLA.

TCRdb used MiXCR to reprocess the reads, holding one entry per CDR3 protein. The table has roughly 630,000 distinct CDR3 sequences, 20% to 25% seen once. This clonotype was seen many times. Its antigen is undetermined. Germline V gives CDR1 SGHVS, CDR2 FNYEAQ. This CDR3 has 15 residues. Trimming removed 5 bases from V and 0 bases from J, with 11 bases in between. V and J are TRBV7-6 and TRBJ2-1; weak D call: TRBD2 (5 bases). What was sequenced was CD8+ T cells from PBMCs. This TCR derives from a human donor in good health (CMV status not recorded). Some clones in this sample may be carry-over from other donors' samples. DNA for the CDR3: TGTGCCAGCAGCCGAGACGGAGGCTCCTACAATGAGCAGTTCTTC. Residues: CASSRDGGSYNEQFF.